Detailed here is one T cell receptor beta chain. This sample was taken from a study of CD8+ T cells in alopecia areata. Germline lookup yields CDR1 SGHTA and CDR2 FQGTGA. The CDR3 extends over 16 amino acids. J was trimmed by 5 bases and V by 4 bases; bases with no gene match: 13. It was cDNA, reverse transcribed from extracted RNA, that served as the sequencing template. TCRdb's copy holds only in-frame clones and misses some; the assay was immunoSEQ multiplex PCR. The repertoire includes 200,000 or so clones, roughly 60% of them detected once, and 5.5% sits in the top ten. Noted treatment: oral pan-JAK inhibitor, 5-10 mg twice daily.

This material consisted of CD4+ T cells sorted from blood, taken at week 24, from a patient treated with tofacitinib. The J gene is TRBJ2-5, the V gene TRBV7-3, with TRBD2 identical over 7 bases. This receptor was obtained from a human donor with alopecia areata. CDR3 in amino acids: CASSSTGRGEGETQYF. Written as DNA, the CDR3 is TGTGCCAGCAGCTCGACGGGACGTGGGGAGGGGGAGACCCAGTACTTC.